One TCR beta chain is described in this entry. This receptor's antigen is unknown. No base qualities exist here, and no much larger clone lies one base off it. Trimming accounts for 2 bases at V and 11 bases at J, while the number of junction bases matched to no gene is 20. The CDR3 runs 16 residues from the cysteine to the phenylalanine. Just CDR3 DNA is preserved here, 48 bases in frame from base 1. Based on the germline V gene, the CDR1 and CDR2 sequences are SQVTM and ANQGSEA. The library was made by 5' RACE. The instrument given in TCRdb is Illumina HiSeq 2500. A second roughly 7 to 12 cycle PCR used a sample-barcoded 5' primer and a J-beta primer mix. A template-switch 5' adaptor carrying 12 random nucleotides introduced a unique molecular identifier onto each TCR beta cDNA molecule. Each sample yielded at least 2.5 million CDR3-containing paired-end reads. All of the RNA was converted into first-strand cDNA using the Mint cDNA synthesis kit, with a TRBC-specific oligonucleotide serving as the primer. All cDNA was treated with uracil-DNA glycosylase and then went through a first 18-cycle PCR with the universal primers M1SS and BC2_uni_R. Under the source paper's analysis protocol: For normalization, 1 million high-quality reads, each with a distinct molecular identifier, were randomly selected from each sample. Reads with shared molecular identifiers were discarded instead of being binned into consensus sequences. CDR3 identification, clonotype clustering and error correction used MiTCR with a Q25 quality threshold and the strictest error-elimination algorithm. A nonparametric unseen species model using Euler transformation provided a lower-bound estimate of total TCR beta diversity. The public reads were reprocessed in TCRdb via fastp at Q25 and MiXCR, keeping in-frame beta chains. Rows matching on CDR3 protein sequence are summarized as one entry with the most common DNA and genes. The V and J calls follow TCRdb's processing rather than the paper's. This sample gives about 780,000 distinct CDR3 sequences in total; around 45% of them show up just once. Clones ranked in the top ten supply approximately 18% of the sample.

Donors were 35 to 40 systemically healthy Caucasian individuals from Russia aged roughly 6 to 100 years. Each donor gave 8 to 10 milliliters of peripheral blood, drawn into EDTA-treated Vacutainer tubes. Ficoll-Paque density-gradient centrifugation was used to isolate PBMCs, with at least 6.5 million per sample. Trizol reagent was used to extract total RNA from PBMCs, with at least 6 micrograms per sample. Naive CD45RAhigh/CD27high T cell percentages were measured by flow cytometry on a PBMC aliquot from every donor. The data were taken from a study of blood T cells in healthy people across ages (dated by TCRdb to the mid-2010s). Notes on the research overall: In model experiments, roughly one uniquely barcoded TCR beta cDNA molecule per two T cells was captured by template switching. The study measured age-related changes in TCR beta repertoire diversity using deep sequencing normalized with unique cDNA molecular identifiers. The donors were divided into four age groups: young (average around 17 years), middle-aged (roughly 42), aged (approximately 62) and long-lived (around 80). To avoid experimental bias, donors of different ages were distributed randomly across sequencing lanes. Two additional independent replicas of 1 million unique cDNA reads from the same blood draw were analyzed for two donors (one aged 18 to 30 and one aged 80 or older). The study at large found these results: Estimates of total diversity based on one million sequenced T cells were considered lower bounds and underestimates. The percentage of naive T cells measured by flow cytometry correlated strongly with observed TCR beta diversity. Compared with the aged group, the long-lived group had more naive CD4+ T cells, fewer expanded clones and increased TCR diversity, suggesting age selection. Because the CMV infection status of the donors was unknown, age-related changes in expanded clonotypes may potentially have been confounded. Because profiling used bulk unsorted PBMCs, naive and antigen-experienced compartments could not be compared conclusively. Observed TCR beta diversity per million T cells fell roughly linearly with age, and a significant reduction was already apparent by age around 40.

The sample was blood. The V and J segments used are TRBV29-1 and TRBJ2-5; TRBD2 lines up with 7 middle nucleotides. This clonotype was sampled from a man older than 75 in good health. The CDR3 corresponds to CSVEHIPGLTYNEQYF. The DNA reads TGCAGCGTTGAACACATCCCGGGACTAACCTACAATGAGCAGTACTTC.